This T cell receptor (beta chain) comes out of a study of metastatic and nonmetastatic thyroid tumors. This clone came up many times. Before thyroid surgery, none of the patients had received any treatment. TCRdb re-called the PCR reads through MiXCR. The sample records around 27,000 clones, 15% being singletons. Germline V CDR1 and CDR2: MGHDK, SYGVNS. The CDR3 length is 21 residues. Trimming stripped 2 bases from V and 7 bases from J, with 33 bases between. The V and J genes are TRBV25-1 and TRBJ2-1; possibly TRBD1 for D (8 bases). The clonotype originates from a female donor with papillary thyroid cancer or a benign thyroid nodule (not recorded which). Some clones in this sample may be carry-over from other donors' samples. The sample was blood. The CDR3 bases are TGTGCCAGCAGTGAAATCAAGACAGGGGTACCGGGAGGCCCCCCGGGTAATGAGCAGTTCTTC. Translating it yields CASSEIKTGVPGGPPGNEQFF.